What follows is one T cell receptor (beta chain) and its context. What it recognizes is unknown. This entry belongs to a study of CXCR3-negative and CXCR3-positive naive CD8 T cells. Study-wide results and limits: Relative to memory CD8+ cells, whose diversity was much lower, both naive subsets had comparably high diversity. CXCR3-positive naive cells had more hydrophobic TRB CDR3s than CXCR3-negative naive cells. Surface CD5 looked about the same in the naive subsets, so the authors worked out TCR strength from TRB CDR3 properties.

Germline V lookup: CDR1 SQVTM, CDR2 ANQGSEA. The CDR3 spans 14 residues. Via 5' RACE with UMI labels, TRB cDNA libraries were prepared. TCRdb reprocessed the 5' RACE reads and reports one entry per CDR3 protein, with no DNA. The sample data list under 70,000 distinct CDR3 sequences. The sequence derives from a human donor in good health. Some clones in this sample may be carry-over from other donors' samples. Input material: naive CXCR3+ CD8+ T cells from blood. Documented subset: CD45RO-CCR7+CD27+CD95- naive CD8+ T cells expressing CXCR3 (TNR3+). The chain employs TRBV29-1 and TRBJ1-2. CDR3: CSVEDPQANYGYTF.